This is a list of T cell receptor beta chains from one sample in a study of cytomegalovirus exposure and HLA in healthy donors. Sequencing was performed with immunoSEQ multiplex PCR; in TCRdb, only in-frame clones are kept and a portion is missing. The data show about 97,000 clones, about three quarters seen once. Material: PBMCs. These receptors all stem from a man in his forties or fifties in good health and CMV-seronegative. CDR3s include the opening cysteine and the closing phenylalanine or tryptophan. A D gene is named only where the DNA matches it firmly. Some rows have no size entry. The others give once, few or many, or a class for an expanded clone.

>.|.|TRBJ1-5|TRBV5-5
CASSQRQFGGNQPQHF
TGTGCCAGCAGCCAACGACAGTTTGGGGGCAATCAGCCCCAGCATTTT
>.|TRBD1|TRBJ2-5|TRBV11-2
CASSSLRGWRVGVETQYF
TGTGCCAGCAGCTCCCTCAGGGGGTGGCGGGTCGGGGTAGAGACCCAGTACTTC
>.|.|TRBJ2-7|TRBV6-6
CASSPSYEQYF
TGTGCCAGCAGCCCTTCCTACGAGCAGTACTTC
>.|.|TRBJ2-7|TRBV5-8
CASSLARHYEQYF
TGTGCCAGCAGCTTGGCCAGGCACTACGAGCAGTACTTC
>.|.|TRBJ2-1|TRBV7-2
CASSLGQGWNNEQFF
TGTGCCAGCAGCTTAGGCCAGGGGTGGAACAATGAGCAGTTCTTC
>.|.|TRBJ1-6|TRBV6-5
CASRFRDGGHSPLHF
TGTGCCAGCCGGTTTCGGGACGGGGGACATTCACCCCTCCACTTT
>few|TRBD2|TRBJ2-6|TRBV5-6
CASSSGLVHNVLTF
TGTGCCAGCAGCTCGGGACTAGTGCACAACGTCCTGACTTTC
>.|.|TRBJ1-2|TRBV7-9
CASSLEGGFYHYGYTF
TGTGCCAGCAGCTTAGAGGGGGGGTTTTACCACTATGGCTACACCTTC
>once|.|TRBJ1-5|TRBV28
CASSLWAGVQPQHF
TGTGCCAGCAGTTTATGGGCAGGGGTTCAGCCCCAGCATTTT
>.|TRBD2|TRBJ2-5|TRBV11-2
CASSLGLAGGKKTQYF
TGTGCCAGCAGCTTAGGACTAGCGGGGGGGAAGAAGACCCAGTACTTC
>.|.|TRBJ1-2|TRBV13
CASSFFTTTANYGYTF
TGTGCCAGCAGCTTTTTTACTACGACAGCTAACTATGGCTACACCTTC
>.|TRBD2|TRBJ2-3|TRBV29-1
CSVEGESGGANKGTDTQYF
TGCAGCGTTGAAGGAGAGAGCGGGGGGGCAAATAAGGGGACAGATACGCAGTATTTT
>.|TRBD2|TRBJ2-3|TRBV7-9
CASSWGTSGDPSTDTQYF
TGTGCCAGCAGCTGGGGGACTAGCGGGGACCCCAGCACAGATACGCAGTATTTT
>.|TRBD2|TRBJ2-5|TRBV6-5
CASSYGLAGEETQYF
TGTGCCAGCAGTTACGGTCTAGCGGGGGAAGAGACCCAGTACTTC
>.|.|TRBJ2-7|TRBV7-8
CASSLDPNRVQYF
TGTGCCAGCAGCTTAGACCCAAACAGGGTTCAGTACTTC